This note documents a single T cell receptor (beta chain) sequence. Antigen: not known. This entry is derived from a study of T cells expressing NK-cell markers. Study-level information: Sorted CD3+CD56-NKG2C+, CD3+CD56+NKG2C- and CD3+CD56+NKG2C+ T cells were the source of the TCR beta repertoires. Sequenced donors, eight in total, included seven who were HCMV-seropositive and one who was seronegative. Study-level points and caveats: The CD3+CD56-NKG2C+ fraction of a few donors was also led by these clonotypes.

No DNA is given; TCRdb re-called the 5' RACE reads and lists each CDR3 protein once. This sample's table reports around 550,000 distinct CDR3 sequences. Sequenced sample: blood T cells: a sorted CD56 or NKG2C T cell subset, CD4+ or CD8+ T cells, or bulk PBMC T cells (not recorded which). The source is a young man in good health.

The CDR3: CASSPGQEASHEQYF. The chain carries TRBV7-9 and TRBJ2-7; TCRdb proposes TRBD1, but this gene call is untestable without DNA. CDR3 length: 15 residues. From germline, CDR1 is SEHNR and CDR2 FQNEAQ (reference sequence).